This TCR beta chain was sequenced during a study of shared clonotypes between healthy human individuals. Per the germline V gene, CDR1 is SQVTM and CDR2 is ANQGSEA. Trimming shortened V by 0 bases and J by 7 bases, and 3 bases separated the two germline ends. This CDR3 has 11 residues. Some clones are missing from TCRdb's copy, which holds only in-frame ones; the method was immunoSEQ multiplex PCR. This table holds roughly 500,000 clones, less than 85% found once. This TCR was recovered from a middle-aged woman in good health. Some clones in this sample may be carry-over from other donors' samples. The chain is built from TRBV29-1 and TRBJ2-2; D is ambiguous. Input material: PBMCs. DNA of the CDR3: TGCAGCGTTGAAGACAGCGGGGAGCTGTTTTTT. It yields the protein CSVEDSGELFF.